These T cell receptor beta chains were read from a single sample in a study of blood T cells in healthy people across ages. TCRdb reprocessed the 5' RACE reads via MiXCR and lists one record per CDR3 protein. Of hundreds of thousands of distinct CDR3 sequences listed, roughly 60% were seen once; the top ten hold about 20%. Sample: blood. The origin of the receptors is a man aged 30 to 39 in good health. Both conserved end residues are part of each CDR3. D genes are given only for firm matches.

D	V	J	CDR3
TRBD2	TRBV20-1	TRBJ2-4	CSAPRDYYSNIQYF
TRBD1	TRBV20-1	TRBJ2-7	CSVDTGQGADEQYF
TRBD2	TRBV20-1	TRBJ2-5	CSARFTSGGKTQYF
NA	TRBV24-1	TRBJ2-3	CATSEIGGDTQYF
NA	TRBV30	TRBJ1-2	CAWSVGWTNGYTF
NA	TRBV29-1	TRBJ1-2	CSVEGGSSYGYTF
NA	TRBV7-2	NA	CASSANRYEQYF
TRBD2	TRBV9	TRBJ2-7	CACSYGGGPDYEQYF
NA	TRBV12-3/TRBV12-4	TRBJ1-4	CASSFLDGAHEKLFF
NA	TRBV28	TRBJ2-5	CASSLWTTGLGETQYF
TRBD1	TRBV20-1	TRBJ1-6	CSARGTGGQVNSPLHF
NA	TRBV11-1	TRBJ1-2	CASSPRTEGNGYTF
NA	TRBV20-1	TRBJ2-7	CSATRDLSSYEQYF
NA	TRBV29-1	TRBJ2-2	CSARTGTRTGELFF
TRBD2	TRBV20-1	TRBJ2-3	CSARARTLRTSGSTDTQYF
NA	TRBV3-1	TRBJ2-6	CASSQNTVAGANVLTF
TRBD1	TRBV20-1	TRBJ1-4	CSARGQNNEKLFF
TRBD2	TRBV20-1	NA	CSAGPGTSGSVGYEQYF
TRBD2	TRBV29-1	TRBJ2-1	CSVEATSGSSFSEQFF
NA	TRBV20-1	TRBJ2-1	CSASTGRRSYNEQFF
NA	TRBV6-1	TRBJ2-5	CASSGEFGQETQYF
TRBD2	TRBV28	TRBJ2-1	CASRTRGGGSDEQFF
NA	TRBV20-1	NA	CSARVLRTGVSEQYF
TRBD1	TRBV27	TRBJ2-7	CASSYRTGYYEQYF
NA	TRBV29-1	TRBJ2-5	CSVSSDSSSSETQYF
TRBD1	TRBV4-2	TRBJ1-1	CASSQGLQGAAFF
NA	TRBV28	TRBJ2-7	CASSLTISYEQYF
NA	TRBV12-3/TRBV12-4	TRBJ2-4	CASSYFEGNIQYF
NA	TRBV29-1	TRBJ2-1	CSVARATYNEQFF
TRBD2	TRBV11-2	TRBJ2-3	CASSLAAGGRDTQYF
NA	TRBV6-1	TRBJ2-5	CAGSQGEKETQYF
NA	TRBV3-1	NA	CASSQGGHGIYEQYF
NA	TRBV29-1	TRBJ2-1	CSAVETGGSNEQFF
TRBD1	TRBV20-1	TRBJ1-1	CSARDGTVDTEAFF
NA	TRBV20-1	TRBJ2-3	CSARDLYAPTDTQYF
NA	TRBV27	TRBJ2-7	CASSLKNRDEQYF
TRBD2	TRBV4-2	TRBJ2-7	CASSALATGGNEQYF
NA	TRBV6-2/TRBV6-3	TRBJ2-5	CASSPAGTETQYF